Described below is a single T cell receptor (beta chain) sequence and its context. V dropped 0 bases and J dropped 3 bases, with 8 bases sitting between them. The CDR3 runs 14 residues. Germline V CDR1 and CDR2: MNHEY, SMNVEV (reference sequence). This record comes from a study of cytomegalovirus exposure and HLA in healthy donors. The primer mix had 60 Vbeta and 13 Jbeta primers. Measured with immunoSEQ multiplex PCR; TCRdb has only the in-frame clones, and not every one. The sample records about 150,000 clones, 80% being singletons. This TCR came from a woman between 45 and 65 years old in good health and CMV-seropositive. The rearrangement uses TRBV27 and TRBJ1-2, with D uncertain. The sequencing input was PBMCs. The CDR3, as DNA: TGTGCCAGCAGTTTATCGCGACTGTACTATGGCTACACCTTC. It encodes CASSLSRLYYGYTF.